This T cell receptor (beta chain) was profiled in a study of blood T cell repertoires in COVID-19. V was clipped by 2 bases and J by 7 bases; unmatched bases: 7. CDR3 length: 14 residues. The protocol was immunoSEQ multiplex PCR, while the TCRdb copy is restricted to in-frame clones and leaves out a portion. The table lists about 130,000 clones, 90% of them singletons. The sequence was obtained from a man in his fifties or sixties with COVID-19, enrolled during active disease. The V gene is TRBV23-1, the J gene TRBJ2-5; 7 positions agree with TRBD2. TRBV23-1 is flagged as an ORF with uncertain function. The sample comprised peripheral blood. The CDR3 bases are TGCGCCAGCAGTCAAGAGGGCTCGGGGGGGACCCAGTACTTC. Amino acid sequence: CASSQEGSGGTQYF.